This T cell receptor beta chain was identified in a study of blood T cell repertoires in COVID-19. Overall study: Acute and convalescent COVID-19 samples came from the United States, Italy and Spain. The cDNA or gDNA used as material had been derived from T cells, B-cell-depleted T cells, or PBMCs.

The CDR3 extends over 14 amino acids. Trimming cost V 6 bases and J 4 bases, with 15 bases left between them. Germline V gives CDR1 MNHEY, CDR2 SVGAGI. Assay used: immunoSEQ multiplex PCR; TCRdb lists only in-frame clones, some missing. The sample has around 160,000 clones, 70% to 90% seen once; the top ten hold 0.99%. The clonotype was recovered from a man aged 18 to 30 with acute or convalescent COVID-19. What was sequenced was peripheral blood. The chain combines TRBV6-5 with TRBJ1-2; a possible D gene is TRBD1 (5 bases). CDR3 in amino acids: CASRVIQGSYGYTF. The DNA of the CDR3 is TGTGCCAGCAGAGTAATCCAGGGTTCCTATGGCTACACCTTC.